The 27 T cell receptor beta chains below come from one sample, sequenced in a study of T cells in localized non-small cell lung cancer. Generated by immunoSEQ multiplex PCR, the TCRdb table keeps only in-frame clones and is missing some. The sample records approximately 2,100 clones, roughly 40% being singletons. Sequenced material: lung tumor tissue, taken before any cancer treatment. These receptors all stem from a male donor at least 60 years old with stage II squamous cell lung carcinoma.

The chain employs TRBV18 and TRBJ2-6, with D uncertain. Per the germline V gene, CDR1 is KGHSH and CDR2 is LQKENI. CDR3 length: 17 amino acids. The V gene lost 3 bases and the J gene lost 1 base, with 13 bases spanning the gap. The CDR3 nucleotides read TGTGCCAGCTCACCTATCATTGGAGCGTCTGGGGCCAACGTCCTGACTTTC. This sequence encodes CASSPIIGASGANVLTF. Supplemented by reference TRBV18 and TRBJ2-6, the full variable domain reads NAGVMQNPRHLVRRRGQEARLRCSPMKGHSHVYWYRQLPEEGLKFMVYLQKENIIDESGMPKERFSAEFPKEGPSILRIQQVVRGDSAAYFCASSPIIGASGANVLTFGAGSRLTVL.

The chain employs TRBV30 and TRBJ2-5, with D perhaps TRBD1 (6 bases). The V end lost 5 bases, the J end lost 2 bases, and 9 bases lay between the germline ends. CDR3 length: 12 amino acids. Germline loops: CDR1 GTSNPN, CDR2 SVGIG (reference sequence). The CDR3 bases are TGTGCCTGGGGCGGACAGCAAGAGACCCAGTACTTC. Its protein is CAWGGQQETQYF.

This clone has more than one count but fewer than ten. For the CDR3, the DNA is TGTGCCAGCAGCAAATGGGGACTTGGGGAAGAGACCCAGTACTTC. It translates to CASSKWGLGEETQYF. The rearrangement uses TRBV6-8 and TRBJ2-5; D is perhaps TRBD2 (6 bases). Germline V gives CDR1 MNHGY, CDR2 SAAAGT. This CDR3 has 15 residues. Trimming stripped 6 bases from V and 3 bases from J, with 17 bases between.

The rearrangement links TRBV11-3 to TRBJ1-2; no reliable D call. Per the germline V gene, CDR1 is SGHNT and CDR2 is YENEEA. There are 14 residues in the CDR3. With 2 bases removed from V and 2 bases from J, the gap between germline ends came to 9 bases. As DNA, the CDR3 is TGTGCCAGCAGCTTATCCCACAGCAACTATGGCTACACCTTC. Amino acid sequence: CASSLSHSNYGYTF.

The chain employs TRBV6-8 and TRBJ2-2; 9 bases map to TRBD1. The trim removed 8 bases at V and 2 bases at J, leaving 3 bases unmatched. In germline, CDR1 is MNHGY, CDR2 SAAAGT. The CDR3 consists of 14 residues. The CDR3 here is CASSGQGNTGELFF. The CDR3 region has the DNA TGTGCCAGCTCGGGACAGGGAAACACCGGGGAGCTGTTTTTT.

The sample holds a few counts of this clone. The V and J genes are TRBV1 and TRBJ2-7; the table calls TRBD2, which could not be checked here. TRBV1 is a pseudogene locus. This CDR3 is 15 amino acids long. CDR3 in amino acids: CASSQDDRGAGEQYF. The CDR3 DNA is TGCGCCAGCAGCCAAGATGACCGGGGGGCAGGCGAGCAGTACTTC.

This clone was seen more than once but under ten times. J is TRBJ2-7 and V is TRBV11-3; a weak D match, TRBD2 (6 bases). The germline CDR1 and CDR2 sequences are SGHNT and YENEEA. The length of the CDR3 is 17 residues. V was cut by 0 bases and J by 2 bases, with 17 bases left in between. CDR3: CASSLDKPASVPYEQYF. The CDR3 coding sequence is TGTGCCAGCAGCTTAGACAAACCGGCTAGCGTACCCTACGAGCAGTACTTC.

V and J are TRBV5-1 and TRBJ2-2, with 13 bases that match TRBD2. This CDR3 comprises 16 residues. Germline lookup yields CDR1 SGHRS and CDR2 YFSETQ. J lost 4 bases, V lost 3 bases, and 3 bases had no gene match. The CDR3 nucleotides are TGCGCCAGCAGCTCTGGGACTAGCGGGACCACCGGGGAGCTGTTTTTT. Protein: CASSSGTSGTTGELFF.

The chain recombines TRBV6-8 with TRBJ1-1; 8 bases are a match to TRBD1. CDR1 is MNHGY, CDR2 SAAAGT, per germline. The CDR3 covers 15 residues. V gave up 2 bases and J gave up 3 bases; unmatched junction bases: 5. The CDR3 region is CASSYTTGDDTEAFF. The CDR3 coding sequence is TGTGCCAGCAGTTACACGACAGGGGACGACACTGAAGCTTTCTTT.

This clone is medium-sized within its sample. The CDR3 DNA is TGTGCCAGCAGTTACTACAGGGAGGGGACGCAGTATTTT. Translating gives CASSYYREGTQYF. This rearrangement joins TRBV6-8 to TRBJ2-3, with D possibly TRBD2 on 7 matching bases. The germline gives CDR1 MNHGY, CDR2 SAAAGT. The CDR3 consists of 13 residues. The ends were cut back, 1 base at V and 9 bases at J, with 11 bases in the middle.

The V call is TRBV19, the J call TRBJ2-3, with TRBD1 matching over 9 bases. This CDR3 is built from 14 residues. Germline V lookup: CDR1 LNHDA, CDR2 SQIVND (reference sequence). V lost 8 bases, J lost 7 bases, and 10 bases stayed unmatched. DNA of the CDR3: TGTGCCAGTTATCCGGGACAGGGATCCAATACGCAGTATTTT. Translation gives CASYPGQGSNTQYF.

This clone was counted a few times. This rearrangement joins TRBV11-3 to TRBJ2-7; 9 bases agree with TRBD1. There are 15 residues in the CDR3. Per the germline V gene, CDR1 is SGHNT and CDR2 is YENEEA. V lost 5 bases to trimming and J lost 9 bases; unmatched junction nucleotides: 14. The CDR3 nucleotides are TGTGCCAGCAGCACCGGACAGGGGAATATTGGCGGGCAGTACTTC. Its protein product is CASSTGQGNIGGQYF. The entire variable domain, with the rest obtained from reference TRBV11-3 and TRBJ2-7, is as follows: EAGVVQSPRYKIIEKKQPVAFWCNPISGHNTLYWYLQNLGQGPELLIRYENEEAVDDSQLPKDRFSAERLKGVDSTLKIQPAELGDSAVYLCASSTGQGNIGGQYFGPGTRLTVT.

Relative to its sample, this clone is medium-sized. The rearrangement uses TRBV6-7 and TRBJ2-5; the match to TRBD1 covers 7 bases. TRBV6-7 is known as an ORF, though its function is uncertain. The CDR3 contains 16 residues. After removal of 5 bases from V and 5 bases from J, the junction contained 14 bases not matched to a gene. The CDR3 protein is CASSGGEGGAQETQYF. As DNA, the CDR3 is TGTGCCAGCAGTGGGGGAGAAGGGGGCGCCCAGGAGACCCAGTACTTC.

This chain joins TRBV19 and TRBJ2-3, with D uncertain. V was cut by 1 base and J by 1 base, with 9 bases left in between. The CDR3 has 15 residues. From germline, CDR1 is LNHDA and CDR2 SQIVND (reference sequence). The CDR3 DNA follows: TGTGCCAGTAGTATAGGGGCAGGCCGCACAGATACGCAGTATTTT. It encodes CASSIGAGRTDTQYF.

The chain carries TRBV28 and TRBJ2-2, with unresolved D. The V and J ends lost 3 bases and 1 base respectively, with 3 bases between them. The CDR3 sequence is 13 residues long. Germline loops: CDR1 MDHEN, CDR2 SYDVKM. The CDR3 coding sequence is TGTGCCAGCAGTTTTGTGAACACCGGGGAGCTGTTTTTT. The encoded protein is CASSFVNTGELFF. Full variable domain (rest looked up from reference TRBV28 and TRBJ2-2): DVKVTQSSRYLVKRTGEKVFLECVQDMDHENMFWYRQDPGLGLRLIYFSYDVKMKEKGDIPEGYSVSREKKERFSLILESASTNQTSMYLCASSFVNTGELFFGEGSRLTVL.

J is TRBJ2-3 and V is TRBV6-8; D uncertain. V lost 6 bases and J lost 0, with 10 bases in between. CDR1 is MNHGY and CDR2 is SAAAGT in the germline V gene. The CDR3 spans 14 residues. The CDR3 nucleotides read TGTGCCAGCAGGACCGACCCCAGCACAGATACGCAGTATTTT. It encodes CASRTDPSTDTQYF.

The chain has TRBV25-1 and TRBJ2-2; possibly TRBD2 for D (5 bases). The CDR3 length is 15 residues. V was trimmed by 5 bases and J by 3 bases, leaving 13 bases between them. Germline CDR1 reads MGHDK; CDR2 reads SYGVNS. This CDR3 reads CASSILHGDTGELFF. The CDR3 DNA reads TGTGCCAGCAGTATCCTTCACGGGGACACCGGGGAGCTGTTTTTT.

The V gene is TRBV18, the J gene TRBJ1-1; unclear D gene. V was cut by 2 bases and J by 6 bases, with 13 bases left in between. The length of the CDR3 is 14 residues. Germline V gene lookup returns CDR1 KGHSH and CDR2 LQKENI. CDR3 bases: TGTGCCAGCTCACCATTTGACATCTCCGCTGAAGCTTTCTTT. This translates into CASSPFDISAEAFF.

V gene TRBV18 combines with J gene TRBJ2-7; no clear D. This CDR3 comprises 12 residues. V lost 3 bases to trimming and J lost 0 bases, with 3 bases between them. CDR1 and CDR2 (germline): KGHSH, LQKENI. The CDR3 region has the DNA TGTGCCAGCTCACCTAACTCCTACGAGCAGTACTTC. Its translation is CASSPNSYEQYF.

The CDR3 DNA reads as TGTGCCAGCAGCACCTTAGGACCGATGCGAAACACCATATATTTT. It translates to CASSTLGPMRNTIYF. This sequence joins TRBV14 and TRBJ1-3; no firm D call. Trimming left V 5 bases short and J 5 bases short, with 16 bases between. Germline values: CDR1 SGHDN, CDR2 FVKESK. The CDR3 runs to 15 residues. The whole variable domain, remainder taken from reference TRBV14 and TRBJ1-3, is EAGVTQFPSHSVIEKGQTVTLRCDPISGHDNLYWYRRVMGKEIKFLLHFVKESKQDESGMPNNRFLAERTGGTYSTLKVQPAELEDSGVYFCASSTLGPMRNTIYFGEGSWLTVV.

This clone was counted between two and nine times. V usage is TRBV2 and J usage is TRBJ2-5; TRBD1 agrees at 8 bases. The V gene end was trimmed by 7 bases and the J gene end by 5 bases; junction bases not matched to a gene: 9. Per the germline V gene, CDR1 is SNHLY and CDR2 is FYNNEI. The CDR3 consists of 14 residues. In nucleotides, the CDR3 is TGTGCCAGCAAGAGGACAGGGAGTAGGGAGACCCAGTACTTC. This gives the protein CASKRTGSRETQYF.

The chain has TRBV15 and TRBJ1-5; 11 bases are a match to TRBD1. Trimming cost V 4 bases and J 5 bases; bases outside gene matches: 4. Germline-derived CDR1 and CDR2 are LNHNV and YYDKDF (reference sequence). The CDR3 contains 15 residues. DNA of the CDR3: TGTGCCACCAGCATAAAGGGACAGGGGGATCAGCCCCAGCATTTT. Translated: CATSIKGQGDQPQHF.

The chain employs TRBV14 and TRBJ1-3; TRBD1 matches 7 bases. The germline gives CDR1 SGHDN, CDR2 FVKESK. The junction had 4 bases not matched to a gene; V was cut back by 2 bases and J by 0 bases. This CDR3 spans 16 amino acids. The CDR3 bases are TGTGCCAGCAGCCAACAAGGGGGCGTCTCTGGAAACACCATATATTTT. Amino acids: CASSQQGGVSGNTIYF.

This clone was found once. V is TRBV28 and J is TRBJ2-6; weak D call: TRBD1 (6 bases). Trimming left V 5 bases short and J 4 bases short, with 15 bases between. Per the germline V gene, CDR1 is MDHEN and CDR2 is SYDVKM. The CDR3 runs 16 residues. For the CDR3, the DNA is TGTGCCAGCAGTGGGGTCACAGGGACCGGGGCCAACGTCCTGACTTTC. This gives the protein CASSGVTGTGANVLTF.

V usage is TRBV9 and J usage is TRBJ2-1, with 7 nucleotides matching TRBD2. The V segment lost 0 bases and the J segment 8 bases; nucleotides outside the gene matches: 8. The CDR3 totals 15 residues. Germline CDR1 SGDLS, CDR2 YYNGEE. CDR3 protein: CASSVELAKGHEQFF. CDR3 bases: TGTGCCAGCAGCGTAGAACTAGCGAAGGGGCATGAGCAGTTCTTC.

The chain has TRBV19 and TRBJ1-1, with no clear D. Between the trimmed V and J ends, which lost 4 bases and 5 bases, there was a span of 8 bases. CDR3 length equals 12 residues. In germline, CDR1 is LNHDA, CDR2 SQIVND (reference sequence). CDR3 DNA: TGTGCCAGTAGTACCCCGGTGACTGAAGCTTTCTTT. Translated: CASSTPVTEAFF.

The chain joins TRBV19 to TRBJ2-7; weak D call: TRBD1 (6 bases). The CDR3 length is 16 residues. The germline gives CDR1 LNHDA, CDR2 SQIVND (reference sequence). V lost 5 bases to trimming and J lost 3 bases, with 20 bases between them. The CDR3 DNA reads TGTGCCAGTAGTGGGGGCCATCAGGCTGGGAACTACGAGCAGTACTTC. Amino acids: CASSGGHQAGNYEQYF.